A selection of T cell receptor beta chains follows, all from one sample in a study of T cells in Graves' hyperthyroidism and ophthalmopathy. TCRdb called the multiplex PCR reads again in MiXCR, with one record for every CDR3 protein. The table records approximately 640,000 distinct CDR3 sequences, just under 45% of them present only once. The specimen sequenced was peripheral blood or thyroid tissue (not recorded which). The receptors come from an adult man with Graves' disease, either hyperthyroidism or ophthalmopathy (not recorded which). Both conserved end residues are part of each CDR3. The D gene is left open where the match is weak. Rows may omit the clone size; those that give it use once, few, many or a size class.

>many|TRBJ1-5|TRBD1|TRBV12-3/TRBV12-4
CASQGAWSQHF
TGTGCCAGCCAGGGGGCTTGGTCCCAGCATTTT
>.|TRBJ1-1|.|TRBV6-1
CASSPLSGSTEAFF
TGTGCCAGCAGTCCGCTGAGCGGAAGCACTGAAGCTTTCTTT
>few|TRBJ1-2|.|TRBV19
CASSTTPDGYTF
TGTGCCAGTAGTACGACTCCGGACGGCTACACCTTC
>many|TRBJ1-3|.|TRBV29-1
CSVEDGMGNTIYF
TGCAGCGTTGAAGACGGGATGGGAAACACCATATATTTT
>many|TRBJ1-2|.|TRBV10-2
CATKSEDYGYTF
TGCGCCACCAAAAGTGAGGACTATGGCTACACCTTC
>many|TRBJ1-3|.|TRBV7-2
CASSRSSSSGNTIYF
TGTGCCAGCAGCCGAAGTAGTTCCTCTGGAAACACCATATATTTT
>few|TRBJ2-2|.|TRBV7-8
CASSSYTRATGELFF
TGTGCCAGCAGCTCCTATACTCGTGCCACCGGGGAGCTGTTTTTT
>.|TRBJ1-1|.|TRBV10-2
CVSSESRADDLNTEAFF
TGCGTCAGCAGTGAGTCTCGAGCCGATGATTTAAACACTGAAGCTTTCTTT
>.|TRBJ1-6|.|TRBV6-4
CASSESAGRISPLHF
TGTGCCAGCAGTGAGTCCGCAGGTAGGATTTCACCCCTCCACTTT
>many|TRBJ1-6|.|TRBV7-6
CASSLNPFYNSPLHF
TGTGCCAGCAGCTTAAACCCTTTCTATAATTCACCCCTCCACTTT
>.|TRBJ1-2|TRBD1|TRBV11-1
CASRGGTGGYYGYTF
TGTGCCAGCAGGGGGGGGACAGGGGGTTACTATGGCTACACCTTC
>.|TRBJ2-2|.|TRBV7-1
CASSSGPANTGELFF
TGTGCCAGCAGCTCGGGACCCGCGAACACCGGGGAGCTGTTTTTT
>many|TRBJ1-5|TRBD1|TRBV10-3
CATQNTRDRGLGQPQHF
TGTGCCACCCAGAACACGCGGGACAGGGGGTTAGGTCAGCCCCAGCATTTT
>many|TRBJ1-2|.|TRBV10-3
CAIRTPPNYGYTF
TGTGCCATCCGGACCCCGCCTAACTATGGCTACACCTTC
>many|TRBJ1-2|TRBD1|TRBV7-6
CASSLGPGQGGGYTF
TGTGCCAGCAGCTTAGGTCCGGGACAGGGCGGGGGCTACACCTTC
>.|TRBJ1-1|TRBD1|TRBV6-1
CASSLRQGLTEAFF
TGTGCCAGCAGTTTGCGACAGGGGCTGACTGAAGCTTTCTTT
>.|TRBJ1-2|TRBD1|TRBV7-9
CASSGLGTGGYGYTF
TGTGCCAGCAGCGGGCTGGGGACAGGTGGCTATGGCTACACCTTC
>many|TRBJ1-5|.|TRBV10-1
CASSESWDQPQHF
TGCGCCAGCAGTGAGTCCTGGGATCAGCCCCAGCATTTT
>many|TRBJ1-5|.|TRBV7-9
CASSLGASDQPQHF
TGTGCCAGCAGCTTAGGAGCGTCCGATCAGCCCCAGCATTTT
>many|TRBJ2-5|.|TRBV11-2
CASSLDTTLGETQYF
TGTGCCAGCAGCTTAGATACGACCTTGGGGGAGACCCAGTACTTC
>many|TRBJ1-6|.|TRBV10-3
CAISEPTGGGSPLHF
TGTGCCATCAGTGAACCGACAGGAGGGGGTTCACCCCTCCACTTT
>.|TRBJ2-7|TRBD2|TRBV14
CASSVAPGGSSYEQYF
TGTGCCAGCAGCGTCGCGCCGGGCGGGAGCTCCTACGAGCAGTACTTC
>few|TRBJ1-6|.|TRBV5-4
CASSLVQRNSPLHF
TGTGCCAGCAGCTTGGTCCAAAGGAATTCACCCCTCCACTTT
>.|TRBJ1-6|TRBD1|TRBV25-1
CARDAGTGTNSPLHF
TGTGCTAGAGATGCTGGGACAGGGACTAATTCACCCCTCCACTTT
>.|TRBJ2-7|.|TRBV20-1
CSARGARGREQHF
TGCAGTGCTAGAGGGGCCCGTGGGCGCGAGCAGCACTTC
>few|TRBJ2-7|.|TRBV7-8
CASIGRPYEQYF
TGTGCCAGCATCGGCAGGCCCTACGAGCAGTACTTC
>few|TRBJ1-1|.|TRBV5-6
CASSLVTSYVNTEAFF
TGTGCCAGCAGCTTGGTTACCTCCTATGTGAACACTGAAGCTTTCTTT
>once|TRBJ1-2|.|TRBV14
CASSPFLGDYGYTF
TGTGCCAGCAGCCCATTCCTCGGCGACTATGGCTACACCTTC
>few|TRBJ1-1|.|TRBV6-6
CASSYGEVRTEAFF
TGTGCCAGCAGTTACGGGGAAGTAAGGACTGAAGCTTTCTTT
>many|TRBJ1-3|TRBD1|TRBV2
CASARDRRNTIYF
TGTGCCAGCGCTAGGGACAGGCGAAACACCATATATTTT
>.|TRBJ1-4|.|TRBV29-1
CSVEETLAGSNEKLFF
TGCAGCGTTGAAGAAACTCTTGCGGGGTCTAATGAAAAACTGTTTTTT
>few|TRBJ2-2|.|TRBV24-1
CATSDPGGPNTGELFF
TGTGCCACCAGTGATCCTGGTGGTCCGAACACCGGGGAGCTGTTTTTT
>.|TRBJ1-5|TRBD1|TRBV19
CASSIEGRGIYQPQHF
TGTGCCAGTAGTATAGAGGGCAGGGGGATTTATCAGCCCCAGCATTTT
>many|TRBJ2-5|TRBD2|TRBV2
CASRGLAAQETQYF
TGTGCCAGCAGAGGACTAGCGGCCCAAGAGACCCAGTACTTC
>.|TRBJ2-7|TRBD2|TRBV20-1
CSAGLAGGFYEQYF
TGCAGTGCCGGACTAGCGGGGGGGTTCTACGAGCAGTACTTC
>.|TRBJ2-5|.|TRBV2
CASNEKVIQETQYF
TGTGCCAGCAACGAAAAGGTCATCCAAGAGACCCAGTACTTC
>.|TRBJ1-1|.|TRBV10-3
CAISESVGGATEAFF
TGTGCCATCAGTGAGTCGGTTGGGGGCGCCACTGAAGCTTTCTTT
>.|TRBJ1-3|.|TRBV6-5
CASSFRTGNTIYF
TGTGCCAGCAGTTTCAGAACTGGAAACACCATATATTTT
>few|TRBJ2-7|.|TRBV20-1
CSARDDGLGEQYF
TGCAGTGCTAGAGATGACGGGTTGGGCGAGCAGTACTTC
>many|TRBJ1-6|.|TRBV7-2
CASSLVGRVTYNSPLHF
TGTGCCAGCAGCTTAGTCGGCAGGGTGACCTATAATTCACCCCTCCACTTT
>.|TRBJ2-7|TRBD1|TRBV7-9
CASRDRGIAYEQYF
TGTGCCAGCAGGGACAGGGGCATTGCCTACGAGCAGTACTTC
>.|TRBJ2-5|TRBD1|TRBV11-2
CASSFSTGGQETQYF
TGTGCCAGCAGCTTTTCGACAGGGGGTCAAGAGACCCAGTACTTC
>.|TRBJ1-4|.|TRBV10-3
CATYTGTNEKLFF
TGTGCCACTTATACGGGGACTAATGAAAAACTGTTTTTT
>.|TRBJ1-1|.|TRBV20-1
CSARGLSNTEAFF
TGCAGTGCGAGAGGACTGTCGAACACTGAAGCTTTCTTT
>.|TRBJ1-1|.|TRBV19
CASNLGRTDEAFF
TGTGCCAGTAACCTGGGCAGGACGGATGAAGCTTTCTTT
>.|TRBJ1-5|.|TRBV30
CAWSQQNQPQHF
TGTGCCTGGAGTCAACAAAATCAGCCCCAGCATTTT
>few|TRBJ2-7|.|TRBV7-9
CASSQSSGAAYEQYF
TGTGCCAGCAGCCAATCATCGGGGGCCGCCTACGAGCAGTACTTC
>.|TRBJ1-1|.|TRBV12-3/TRBV12-4
CASSEEGRAEAFF
TGTGCCAGCAGCGAGGAGGGGAGGGCTGAAGCTTTCTTT
>.|TRBJ2-7|TRBD1|TRBV29-1
CSVGFAGGEQYF
TGCAGCGTTGGGTTTGCAGGGGGAGAGCAGTACTTC
>.|TRBJ1-5|.|TRBV2
CASSPTGQGQPQHF
TGTGCCAGCAGTCCAACAGGGCAAGGACAGCCCCAGCATTTT
>.|TRBJ2-5|TRBD1|TRBV20-1
CSARGDRAGTLYF
TGCAGTGCTAGAGGGGACAGAGCTGGGACCCTGTACTTC
>few|TRBJ2-7|TRBD2|TRBV7-6
CASSRTSGIYEQYF
TGTGCCAGCAGCAGGACTAGCGGGATCTACGAGCAGTACTTC
>once|TRBJ1-4|.|TRBV19
CASSMVGEKLFF
TGTGCCAGTAGTATGGTCGGGGAAAAACTGTTTTTT
>.|TRBJ2-5|.|TRBV2
CATSDRRSPPGETQYF
TGTGCCACCAGTGACCGGAGATCCCCTCCGGGGGAGACCCAGTACTTC
>few|TRBJ1-2|.|TRBV5-4
CASSLPRGGEDGYTF
TGTGCCAGCAGCTTGCCCCGGGGAGGGGAAGATGGCTACACCTTC
>.|TRBJ1-5|.|TRBV5-1
CASSLGASSNQPQHF
TGCGCCAGCAGCTTGGGGGCTAGCAGCAATCAGCCCCAGCATTTT
>few|TRBJ1-4|TRBD1|TRBV9
CASSPPGQDYEKLFF
TGTGCCAGCAGCCCACCGGGACAGGATTATGAAAAACTGTTTTTT
>.|TRBJ1-1|TRBD1|TRBV12-3/TRBV12-4
CASRMGYRGNTEAFF
TGTGCCAGCAGGATGGGTTACAGGGGGAACACTGAAGCTTTCTTT
>.|TRBJ1-1|.|TRBV9
CASSLQASNTEAFF
TGTGCCAGCAGTTTACAGGCGTCAAACACTGAAGCTTTCTTT